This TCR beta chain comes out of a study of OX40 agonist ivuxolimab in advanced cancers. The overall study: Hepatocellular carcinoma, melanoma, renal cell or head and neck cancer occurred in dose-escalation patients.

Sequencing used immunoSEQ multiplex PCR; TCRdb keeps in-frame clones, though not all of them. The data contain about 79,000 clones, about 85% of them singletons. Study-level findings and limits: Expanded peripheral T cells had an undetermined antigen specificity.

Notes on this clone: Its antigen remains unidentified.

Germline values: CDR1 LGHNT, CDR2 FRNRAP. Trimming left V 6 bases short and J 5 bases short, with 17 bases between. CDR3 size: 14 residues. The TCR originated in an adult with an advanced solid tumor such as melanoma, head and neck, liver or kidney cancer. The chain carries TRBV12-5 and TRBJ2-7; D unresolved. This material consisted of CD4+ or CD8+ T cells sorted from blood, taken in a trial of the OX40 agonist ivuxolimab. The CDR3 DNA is TGTGCTAGTGGAGGACCGGCCGCGAGTAACGAGCAGTACTTC. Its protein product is CASGGPAASNEQYF.